This T cell receptor beta chain was identified in a study of kidney transplant recipient with SARS-CoV-2 infection. A single record per CDR3 protein comes from TCRdb applying MiXCR to the reads. This table holds approximately 240,000 distinct CDR3 sequences, 29% found once. The receptor's source is a male patient between 25 and 39 years old who had COVID-19 and was a kidney transplant recipient. Among the T cells, some may be from the graft donor. The sample here was a blood sample, taken at baseline and on roughly day 120 from a kidney transplant recipient.

The CDR3 coding sequence is TGTGCCAGCAGCCCCGTTTCCACCCTTCGAATGACCTATGGCTACACCTTC. Encoded protein: CASSPVSTLRMTYGYTF. The chain links TRBV3-1 to TRBJ1-2; no clear D gene. Germline V CDR1 and CDR2: LGHDT, YNNKEL (reference sequence). CDR3 length equals 17 residues. V dropped 4 bases and J dropped 4 bases, with 22 bases sitting between them.